The 25 T cell receptor beta chains below were found in one sample sequenced in a study of T cells after yellow fever vaccination. Each CDR3 protein is one row after TCRdb ran MiXCR on the 5' RACE reads. This table holds 250,000 to 400,000 distinct CDR3 sequences, over 4% found once. The specimen comprised PBMCs, sampled 5 days after the yellow fever booster vaccination. The receptors here all came from a man aged 18 to 35 who received the YFV17D yellow fever vaccine.

The chain carries TRBV7-6 and TRBJ2-1, with D possibly matching TRBD2 (5 bases). CDR3 size: 15 residues. The germline CDR1 and CDR2 sequences are SGHVS and FNYEAQ. V lost 1 base, J lost 7 bases, and 14 bases lay in between. The CDR3 DNA is TGTGCCAGCAGCTTAGTGCTTCTTCGAGGGAATGAGCAGTTCTTC. Encoded protein: CASSLVLLRGNEQFF.

The rearrangement joins TRBV5-1 to TRBJ1-1; D remains ambiguous. The CDR3 is 14 amino acids. The ends were cut back, 0 bases at V and 5 bases at J, with 11 bases in the middle. Germline CDR1 reads SGHRS; CDR2 reads YFSETQ. DNA of the CDR3: TGCGCCAGCAGCTTGGAGGCTGCGCGGACTGAAGCTTTCTTT. Residues: CASSLEAARTEAFF.

This clonotype was observed a few times. This rearrangement joins TRBV6-5 to TRBJ2-2; 14 positions match TRBD2. J gave up 4 bases and V 4 bases, and 11 bases lay outside the gene matches. Germline lookup yields CDR1 MNHEY and CDR2 SVGAGI. The CDR3 has 19 residues. The chain's CDR3 is CASSSTGTSGGPLTGELFF. CDR3 nucleotides: TGTGCCAGCAGTTCTACCGGGACTAGCGGGGGACCTCTCACCGGGGAGCTGTTTTTT.

This clonotype was observed at least ten times. The V call is TRBV6-1, the J call TRBJ1-1, with a weak D call TRBD1 (6 bases). From germline, CDR1 is MNHNS and CDR2 SASEGT. The CDR3 is 13 amino acids. The V end was cut by 8 bases, the J end by 4 bases, with 14 bases between. The CDR3: CASGNRALTEAFF. DNA for the CDR3: TGTGCCAGCGGCAACAGGGCGCTCACTGAAGCTTTCTTT.

The chain has TRBV15 and TRBJ1-2; a possible D gene is TRBD1 (5 bases). The CDR3 length is 15 residues. Trimming took 5 bases from V and 4 from J, leaving 17 bases between them. CDR1 is LNHNV and CDR2 is YYDKDF in the germline V gene (reference sequence). The CDR3 DNA is TGTGCCACCAGCCTCTTGGGGGGGTCGGGCTATGGCTACACCTTC. Translating it yields CATSLLGGSGYGYTF. The complete variable domain, with remaining parts taken from reference TRBV15 and TRBJ1-2, reads DAMVIQNPRYQVTQFGKPVTLSCSQTLNHNVMYWYQQKSSQAPKLLFHYYDKDFNNEADTPDNFQSRRPNTSFCFLDIRSPGLGDTAMYLCATSLLGGSGYGYTFGSGTRLTVV.

In its sample, this clonotype was seen many times. The CDR3 DNA reads TGCGCCAGCAGCTGGGGGACAGGGTCGTCGGCACCCCTCCACTTT. It specifies CASSWGTGSSAPLHF. The rearrangement joins TRBV5-1 to TRBJ1-6; 9 nucleotides match TRBD1. Trimming removed 3 bases from V and 11 bases from J; junction bases left unmatched: 9. CDR3 length: 15 residues. CDR1 and CDR2 from the germline V gene are SGHRS and YFSETQ.

This clonotype was picked up a small number of times. The chain employs TRBV5-1 and TRBJ1-5; D may be TRBD1 (5 bases). Germline CDR1 SGHRS, CDR2 YFSETQ. V was trimmed by 3 bases and J by 11 bases, leaving 18 bases between them. The CDR3 has 14 residues. This CDR3 is CASSSGTEQSAQHF. CDR3 in DNA: TGCGCCAGCAGCTCCGGGACCGAGCAATCTGCCCAGCATTTT.

This clonotype appeared a few times. This chain links TRBV7-9 with TRBJ2-3; either TRBD1 or TRBD2 may fit D (6 bases each). CDR1 is SEHNR, CDR2 FQNEAQ, per germline (reference sequence). This CDR3 is built from 17 residues. V was trimmed by 5 bases and J by 3 bases, leaving 21 bases between them. The CDR3: CASSAHREAYPTDTQYF. In nucleotides, the CDR3 is TGTGCCAGCAGCGCTCACAGGGAGGCATATCCTACAGATACGCAGTATTTT.

This clonotype has ten or more counts. DNA of the CDR3: TGTGCCAGCTCACCCCTGGGACAGGGAAAGGGCGAGCAGTACGTC. Its protein is CASSPLGQGKGEQYV. This chain links TRBV18 with TRBJ2-7; 9 bases agree with TRBD1. Trimming at V came to 3 bases and at J to 6 bases, leaving 9 bases not matched to a gene. CDR3 length: 15 residues. CDR1 and CDR2 (germline): KGHSH, LQKENI.

This chain connects TRBV12-3 or TRBV12-4 to TRBJ2-7; D may be TRBD2 (5 bases). Trimming shortened V by 1 base and J by 1 base, and 11 bases separated the two germline ends. The CDR3 is 15 residues long. The CDR3 spells CASSLVRGSSYEQYF. CDR3 sequence (DNA): TGTGCCAGCAGTTTAGTTCGGGGTTCTTCCTACGAGCAGTACTTC.

The CDR3 reads CASSLDGGGRTEAFF. The CDR3 nucleotides are TGCGCCAGCAGCTTAGACGGAGGGGGACGGACTGAAGCTTTCTTT. This rearrangement joins TRBV5-1 to TRBJ1-1; D might be TRBD1 (6 bases). The ends were cut back, 2 bases at V and 5 bases at J, with 16 bases in the middle. Germline values: CDR1 SGHRS, CDR2 YFSETQ. This CDR3 is built from 15 residues.

This clonotype has ten or more counts. The V gene is TRBV4-3, the J gene TRBJ1-1; D may be TRBD1 (6 bases). Germline V gene lookup returns CDR1 LGHNA and CDR2 YSLEER. This CDR3 has 14 amino acids. V was trimmed by 3 bases and J by 5 bases, leaving 13 bases between them. CDR3 protein: CASSQTGGRTEAFF. In DNA form, the CDR3 reads TGCGCCAGCAGCCAGACAGGCGGGAGGACTGAAGCTTTCTTT.

This chain connects TRBV7-9 to TRBJ2-1; D may be TRBD2 (5 bases). The germline V gene has CDR1 SEHNR and CDR2 FQNEAQ (reference sequence). V lost 5 bases and J 9 bases, leaving 14 bases between the germline ends. This CDR3 has 13 residues. The CDR3, as DNA: TGTGCCAGCAGCCCCCTGTTAGGGAGTGAGCAGTTCTTC. As protein: CASSPLLGSEQFF.

The J gene is TRBJ1-1, the V gene TRBV7-8; 10 nucleotides match TRBD1. The CDR3 extends over 14 amino acids. Germline lookup yields CDR1 SGHVS and CDR2 FQNEAQ. Trimming removed 5 bases from V and 7 bases from J; junction bases left unmatched: 7. CDR3 residues: CASSPQTGGIEAFF. Here the CDR3 DNA reads TGTGCCAGCAGCCCCCAGACAGGGGGCATTGAAGCTTTCTTT.

There are many counts of this clonotype. The chain uses TRBV4-3 and TRBJ2-1; D could derive from TRBD1 or TRBD2 (7 bases each). This CDR3 is built from 16 residues. Germline CDR1 is LGHNA and CDR2 is YSLEER. The ends were cut back, 3 bases at V and 4 bases at J, with 16 bases in the middle. This chain's CDR3 is CASSQGEGQLYNEQFF. CDR3 DNA sequence: TGCGCCAGCAGCCAGGGGGAGGGACAGCTTTACAATGAGCAGTTCTTC.

This chain links TRBV24-1 with TRBJ2-3; D uncertain. The germline CDR1 and CDR2 sequences are KGHDR and SFDVKD. The CDR3 covers 14 residues. Trimming removed 5 bases from V and 0 bases from J, with 8 bases in between. The CDR3 DNA follows: TGTGCCACCAGTGCTGGTGCTAGCACAGATACGCAGTATTTT. The encoded protein is CATSAGASTDTQYF.

This clonotype appeared many times. The chain recombines TRBV4-1 with TRBJ2-1; 12 bases are shared with TRBD2. The V gene's germline CDR1 is MGHRA and CDR2 YSYEKL. The length of the CDR3 is 16 residues. With V trimmed by 6 bases and J by 4 bases, 7 bases remained unmatched. The CDR3 loop reads CASRPRTSGEYNEQFF. CDR3 bases: TGCGCCAGCAGACCGAGGACTAGCGGGGAATACAATGAGCAGTTCTTC.

The table lists this clonotype with many counts. The rearrangement links TRBV4-3 to TRBJ2-4; D gene ambiguous. V was clipped by 0 bases and J by 0 bases, with 12 bases between them. Germline V gene sequence: CDR1 LGHNA, CDR2 YSLEER. This CDR3 has 17 residues. The CDR3 protein is CASSQETVPKAKNIQYF. The CDR3 bases are TGCGCCAGCAGCCAAGAAACTGTACCTAAAGCCAAAAACATTCAGTACTTC.

The V gene is TRBV6-1, the J gene TRBJ1-1; 7 positions agree with TRBD1. CDR3 length: 12 residues. Germline CDR1 and CDR2: MNHNS and SASEGT. Trimming cost V 6 bases and J 5 bases; bases outside gene matches: 3. The CDR3 protein is CASRRGLTEAFF. The CDR3 nucleotides are TGTGCCAGCAGGAGGGGGCTGACTGAAGCTTTCTTT.

The sample holds a few counts of this clonotype. V is TRBV5-6 and J is TRBJ2-3; D remains ambiguous. V lost 2 bases and J 5 bases, leaving 9 bases between the germline ends. The CDR3 spans 13 residues. Germline CDR1 is SGHDT and CDR2 is YYEEEE. CDR3 loop: CASSFRVKDTQYF. CDR3 DNA sequence: TGTGCCAGCAGCTTTAGGGTCAAAGATACGCAGTATTTT.

The V and J genes are TRBV12-3 or TRBV12-4 and TRBJ1-5; the D is unclear. CDR3 length equals 14 residues. The V end lost 5 bases, the J end lost 6 bases, and 14 bases lay between the germline ends. CDR3 loop: CASSPSRTGQPQHF. CDR3 sequence (DNA): TGTGCCAGCAGTCCCTCCCGGACGGGTCAGCCCCAGCATTTT.

Many counts were recorded for this clonotype. The chain uses TRBV19 and TRBJ1-2; the D gene is possibly TRBD1 (5 bases). The germline V gene has CDR1 LNHDA and CDR2 SQIVND (reference sequence). Trimming removed 2 bases from V and 4 bases from J, with 8 bases in between. The CDR3 is 13 amino acids. The CDR3 here is CASSIPGSYGYTF. For the CDR3, the DNA is TGTGCCAGTAGTATACCAGGGAGCTATGGCTACACCTTC.

This clonotype was counted between two and nine times. The chain's CDR3 is CASSLNTYEQYV. CDR3 bases: TGTGCCAGCAGCCTCAACACCTACGAGCAGTACGTC. This chain joins TRBV2 and TRBJ2-7; unclear D gene. CDR1 is SNHLY and CDR2 is FYNNEI in the germline V gene. V shed 6 bases and J shed 2 bases, with 8 bases lying between them. The CDR3 runs 12 residues.

This clonotype was seen more than once but under ten times. This chain uses TRBV7-8 with TRBJ2-5; no definite D call. The CDR3 totals 11 residues. Trimming shortened V by 6 bases and J by 7 bases, and 9 bases separated the two germline ends. CDR1 is SGHVS, CDR2 FQNEAQ, per germline. The chain's CDR3 is CASSQGSTQYF. The CDR3 DNA sequence: TGTGCCAGCAGTCAAGGTTCGACCCAGTACTTC. The whole variable domain, filled in from reference TRBV7-8 and TRBJ2-5, reads GAGVSQSPRYKVAKRGQDVALRCDPISGHVSLFWYQQALGQGPEFLTYFQNEAQLDKSGLPSDRFFAERPEGSVSTLKIQRTQQEDSAVYLCASSQGSTQYFGPGTRLLVL.

This clonotype turned up a few times. The V and J genes are TRBV2 and TRBJ1-5, with D maybe TRBD1 (6 bases). This CDR3 is 13 amino acids long. Trimming shortened V by 5 bases and J by 3 bases, and 8 bases separated the two germline ends. CDR1 SNHLY and CDR2 FYNNEI come from the germline V gene. The CDR3 spells CASSRQANQPQHF. In nucleotides, the CDR3 is TGTGCCAGCAGTCGACAGGCCAATCAGCCCCAGCATTTT. Based on the CDR3 plus reference TRBV2 and TRBJ1-5, the full variable domain is EPEVTQTPSHQVTQMGQEVILRCVPISNHLYFYWYRQILGQKVEFLVSFYNNEISEKSEIFDDQFSVERPDGSNFTLKIRSTKLEDSAMYFCASSRQANQPQHFGDGTRLSIL.